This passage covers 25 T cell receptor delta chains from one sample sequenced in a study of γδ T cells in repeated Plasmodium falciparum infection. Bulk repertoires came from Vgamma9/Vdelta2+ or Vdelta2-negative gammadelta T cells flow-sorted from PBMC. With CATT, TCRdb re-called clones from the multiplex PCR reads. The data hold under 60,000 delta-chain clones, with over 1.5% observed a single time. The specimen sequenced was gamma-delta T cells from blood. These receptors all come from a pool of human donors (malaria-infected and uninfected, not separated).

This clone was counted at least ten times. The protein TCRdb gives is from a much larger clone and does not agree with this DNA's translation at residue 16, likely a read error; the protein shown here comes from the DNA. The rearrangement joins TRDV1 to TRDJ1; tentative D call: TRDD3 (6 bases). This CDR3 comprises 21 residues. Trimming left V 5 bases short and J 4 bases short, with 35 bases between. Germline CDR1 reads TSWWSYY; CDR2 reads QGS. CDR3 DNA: TGTGCTCTTGGGCCTTTAACTAGCTTCCCCACGTTGGACGGGATAAGCGATAAACTCATCTTT. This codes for CALGPLTSFPTLDGISDKLIF.

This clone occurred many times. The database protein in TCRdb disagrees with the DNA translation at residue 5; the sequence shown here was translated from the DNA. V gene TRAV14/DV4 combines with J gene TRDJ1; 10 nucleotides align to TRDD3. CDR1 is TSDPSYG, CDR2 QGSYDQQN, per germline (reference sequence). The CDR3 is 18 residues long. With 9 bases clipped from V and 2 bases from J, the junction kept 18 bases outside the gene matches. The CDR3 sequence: CAIIRLRFGGIRTDKLIF. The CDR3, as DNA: TGTGCAATCATACGCCTACGTTTTGGGGGGATACGTACCGATAAACTCATCTTT.

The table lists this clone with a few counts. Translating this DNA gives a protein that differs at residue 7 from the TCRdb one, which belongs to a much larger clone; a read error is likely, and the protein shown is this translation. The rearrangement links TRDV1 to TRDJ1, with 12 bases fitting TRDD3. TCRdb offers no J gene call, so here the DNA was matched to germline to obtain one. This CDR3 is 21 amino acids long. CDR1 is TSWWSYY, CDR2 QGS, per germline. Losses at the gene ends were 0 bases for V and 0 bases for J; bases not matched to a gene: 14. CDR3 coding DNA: TGTGCTCTTGGGGAACTTAGGGAGTACGCTGGGGGATACGCGTACACCGATAAACTCATCTTT. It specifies CALGELREYAGGYAYTDKLIF.

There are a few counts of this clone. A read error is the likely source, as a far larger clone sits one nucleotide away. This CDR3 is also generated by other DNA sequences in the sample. The CDR3, as DNA: TGCGCTCTTGGGGAACTAGGATGGACAAAGTTCCTATCGGACTGGGGGAGACAAACTTTGACAGCACAACTCTTCTTT. Translating it yields CALGELGWTKFLSDWGRQTLTAQLFF. V and J are TRDV1 and TRDJ2; 9 positions agree with TRDD3. The J gene comes from matching the DNA to germline here; TCRdb lacks it. This CDR3 has 26 amino acids. Germline V gives CDR1 TSWWSYY, CDR2 QGS.

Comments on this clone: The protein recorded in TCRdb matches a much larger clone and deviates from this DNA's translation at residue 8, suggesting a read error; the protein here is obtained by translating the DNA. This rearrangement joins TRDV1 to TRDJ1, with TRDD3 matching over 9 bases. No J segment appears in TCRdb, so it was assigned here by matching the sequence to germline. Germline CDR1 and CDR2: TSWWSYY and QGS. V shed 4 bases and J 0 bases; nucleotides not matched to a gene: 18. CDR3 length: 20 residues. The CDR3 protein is CALGGRRLQRTGGHTDKLIF. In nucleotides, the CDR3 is TGTGCTCTTGGGGGGAGGAGACTCCAACGTACTGGGGGACACACCGATAAACTCATCTTT.

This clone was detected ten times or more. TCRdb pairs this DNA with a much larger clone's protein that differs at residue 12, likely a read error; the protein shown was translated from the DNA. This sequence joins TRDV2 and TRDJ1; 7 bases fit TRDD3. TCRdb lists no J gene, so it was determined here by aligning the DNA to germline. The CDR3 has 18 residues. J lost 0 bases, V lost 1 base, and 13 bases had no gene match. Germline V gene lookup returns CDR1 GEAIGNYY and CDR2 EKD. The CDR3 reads CACDTLGAENLHTDKLIF. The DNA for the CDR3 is TGTGCCTGTGACACGCTGGGGGCTGAGAACTTGCACACCGATAAACTCATCTTT.

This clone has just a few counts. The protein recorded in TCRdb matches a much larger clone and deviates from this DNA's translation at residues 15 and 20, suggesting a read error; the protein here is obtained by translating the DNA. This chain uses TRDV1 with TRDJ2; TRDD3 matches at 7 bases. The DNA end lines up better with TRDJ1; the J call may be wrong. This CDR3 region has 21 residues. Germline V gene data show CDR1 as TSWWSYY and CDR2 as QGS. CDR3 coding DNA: TGTGCTCTTGGGGCTCTCACTCGGGTTTTCCCTCTGGGGGCTCAGACAGCACAACTCATCTTT. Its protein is CALGALTRVFPLGAQTAQLIF.

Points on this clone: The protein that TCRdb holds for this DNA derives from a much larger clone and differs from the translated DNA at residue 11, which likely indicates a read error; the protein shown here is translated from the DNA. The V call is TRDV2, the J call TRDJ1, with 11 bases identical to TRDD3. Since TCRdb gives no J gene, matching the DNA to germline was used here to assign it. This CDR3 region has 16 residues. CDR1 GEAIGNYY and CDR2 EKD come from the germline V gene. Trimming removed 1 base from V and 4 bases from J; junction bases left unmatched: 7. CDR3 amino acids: CACDTLGDSSRDKLIF. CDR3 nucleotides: TGTGCCTGTGACACACTGGGGGATAGTTCCCGCGATAAACTCATCTTT.

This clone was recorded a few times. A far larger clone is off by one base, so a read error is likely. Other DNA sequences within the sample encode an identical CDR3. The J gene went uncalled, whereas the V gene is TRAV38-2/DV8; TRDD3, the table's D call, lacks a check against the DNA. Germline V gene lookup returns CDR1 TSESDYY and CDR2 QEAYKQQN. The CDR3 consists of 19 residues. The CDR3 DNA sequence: TGTGCTTACTCGGCCTTCCCAGGTACTGGGGGATACTTGACCGATAAGCTCATCTTT. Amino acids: CAYSAFPGTGGYLTDKLIF.

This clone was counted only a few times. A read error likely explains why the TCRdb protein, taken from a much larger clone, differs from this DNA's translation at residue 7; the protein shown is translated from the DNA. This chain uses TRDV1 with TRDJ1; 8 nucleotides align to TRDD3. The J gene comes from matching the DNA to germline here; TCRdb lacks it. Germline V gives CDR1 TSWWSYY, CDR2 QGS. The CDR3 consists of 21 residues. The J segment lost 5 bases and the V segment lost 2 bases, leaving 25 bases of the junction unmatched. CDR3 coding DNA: TGTGCTCTTGGGGAAGGACCTAGATTTCCCTATTTACTGGGGGCCATTGATAAACTCATCTTT. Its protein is CALGEGPRFPYLLGAIDKLIF.

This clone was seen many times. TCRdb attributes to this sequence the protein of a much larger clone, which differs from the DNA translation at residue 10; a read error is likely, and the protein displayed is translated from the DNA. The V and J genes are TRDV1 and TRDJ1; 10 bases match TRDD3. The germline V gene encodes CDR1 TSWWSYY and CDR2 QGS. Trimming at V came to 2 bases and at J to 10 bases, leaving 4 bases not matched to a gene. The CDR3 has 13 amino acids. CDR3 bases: TGTGCTCTTGGGGAAGAACTGGGGGATGGACTCATCTTT. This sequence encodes CALGEELGDGLIF.

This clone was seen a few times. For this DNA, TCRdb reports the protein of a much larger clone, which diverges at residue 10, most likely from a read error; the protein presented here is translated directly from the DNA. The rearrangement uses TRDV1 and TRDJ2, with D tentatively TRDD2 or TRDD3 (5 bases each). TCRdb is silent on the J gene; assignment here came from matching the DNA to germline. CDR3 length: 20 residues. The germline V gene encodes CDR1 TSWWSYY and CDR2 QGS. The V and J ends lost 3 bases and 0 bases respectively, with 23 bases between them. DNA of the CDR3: TGTGCTCTTGGGGACCCTTTCCTCGGGATGCGCGAGGCTTTGACAGCACAACTCTTCTTT. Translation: CALGDPFLGMREALTAQLFF.

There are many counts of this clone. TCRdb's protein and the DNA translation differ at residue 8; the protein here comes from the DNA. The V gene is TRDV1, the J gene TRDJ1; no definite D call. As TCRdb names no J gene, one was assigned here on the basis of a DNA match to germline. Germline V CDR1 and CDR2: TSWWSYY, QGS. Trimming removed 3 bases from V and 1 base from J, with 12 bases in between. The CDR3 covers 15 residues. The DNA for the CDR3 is TGTGCTCTTGGGGATCCAATTCACGGCACCGATAAACTCATCTTT. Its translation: CALGDPIHGTDKLIF.

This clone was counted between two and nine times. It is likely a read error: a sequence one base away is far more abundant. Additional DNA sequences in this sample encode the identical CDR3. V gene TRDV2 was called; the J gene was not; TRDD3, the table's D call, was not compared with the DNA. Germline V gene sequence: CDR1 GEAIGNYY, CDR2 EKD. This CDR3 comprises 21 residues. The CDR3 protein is CACDTDNWGIRVLPITPPRIF. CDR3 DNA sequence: TGTGCCTGTGACACCGACAACTGGGGGATACGCGTCTTACCAATCACACCACCTCGGATCTTT.

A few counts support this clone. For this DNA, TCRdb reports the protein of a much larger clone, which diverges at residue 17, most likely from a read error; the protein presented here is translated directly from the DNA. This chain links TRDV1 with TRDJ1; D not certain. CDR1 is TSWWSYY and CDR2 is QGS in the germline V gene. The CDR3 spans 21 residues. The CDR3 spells CALGEHPRRVLYNRYTGKLIF. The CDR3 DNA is TGTGCTCTTGGGGAACATCCTCGGCGGGTCCTGTACAACCGGTACACCGGTAAACTCATCTTT.

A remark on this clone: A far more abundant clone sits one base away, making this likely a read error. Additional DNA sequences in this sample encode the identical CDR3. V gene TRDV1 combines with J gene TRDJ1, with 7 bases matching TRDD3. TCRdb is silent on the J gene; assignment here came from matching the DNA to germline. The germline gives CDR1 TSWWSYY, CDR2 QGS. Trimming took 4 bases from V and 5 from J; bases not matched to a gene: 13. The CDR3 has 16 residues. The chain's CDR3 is CALGGLTGDPGDKLIF. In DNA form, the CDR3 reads TGTGCTCTTGGGGGACTCACTGGGGACCCTGGGGATAAACTCATCTTT.

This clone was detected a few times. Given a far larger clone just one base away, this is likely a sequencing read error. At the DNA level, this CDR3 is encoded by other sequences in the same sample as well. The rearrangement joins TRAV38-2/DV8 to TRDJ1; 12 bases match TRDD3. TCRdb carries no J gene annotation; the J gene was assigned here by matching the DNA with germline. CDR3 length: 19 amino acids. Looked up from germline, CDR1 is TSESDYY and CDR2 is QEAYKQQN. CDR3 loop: CAYSAFPGTGGYLTDKLIF. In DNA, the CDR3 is TGTGCTTACTCGGCCTTCCCAGGTACTGGGGGATACTTGACCGACAAACTCATCTTT.

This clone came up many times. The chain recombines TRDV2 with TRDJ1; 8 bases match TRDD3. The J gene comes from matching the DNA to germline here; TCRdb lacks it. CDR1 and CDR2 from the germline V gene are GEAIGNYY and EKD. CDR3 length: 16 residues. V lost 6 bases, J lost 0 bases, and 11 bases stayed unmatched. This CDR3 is CACLPLYWGHTDKLIF. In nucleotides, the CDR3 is TGTGCCTGTCTCCCCCTTTACTGGGGGCACACCGATAAACTCATCTTT.

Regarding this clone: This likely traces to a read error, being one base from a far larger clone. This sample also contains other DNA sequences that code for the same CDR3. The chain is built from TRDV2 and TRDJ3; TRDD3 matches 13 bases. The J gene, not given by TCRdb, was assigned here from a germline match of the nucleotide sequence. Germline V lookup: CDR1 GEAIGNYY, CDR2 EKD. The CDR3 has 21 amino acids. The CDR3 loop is CACESVLGDTRSSWDTRQMFF. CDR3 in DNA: TGTGCCTGTGAGTCCGTACTGGGGGATACGCGTAGCTCCTGGGACACACGACAGATGTTTTTC.

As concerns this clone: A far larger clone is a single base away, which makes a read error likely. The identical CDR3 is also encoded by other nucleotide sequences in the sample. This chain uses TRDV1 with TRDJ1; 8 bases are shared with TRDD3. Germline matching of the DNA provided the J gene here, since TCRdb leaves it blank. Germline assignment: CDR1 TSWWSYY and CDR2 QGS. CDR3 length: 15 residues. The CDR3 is CALGTNGIRGDKLIF. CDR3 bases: TGTGCCCTTGGGACTAACGGGATACGGGGTGATAAACTCATCTTT.

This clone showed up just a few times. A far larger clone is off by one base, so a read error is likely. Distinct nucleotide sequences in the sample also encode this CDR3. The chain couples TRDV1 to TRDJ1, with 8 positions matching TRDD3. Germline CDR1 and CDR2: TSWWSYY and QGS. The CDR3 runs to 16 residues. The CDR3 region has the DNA TGTGCTCTCGGGGAACTGAGGGATACGGGTACCGATAAACTCATCTTT. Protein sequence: CALGELRDTGTDKLIF.

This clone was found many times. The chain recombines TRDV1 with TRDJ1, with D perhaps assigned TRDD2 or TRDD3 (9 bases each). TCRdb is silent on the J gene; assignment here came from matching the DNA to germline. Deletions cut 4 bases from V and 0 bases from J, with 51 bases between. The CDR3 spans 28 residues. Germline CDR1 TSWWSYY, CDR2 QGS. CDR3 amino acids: CALGAPFLRAQVARNSWGIPPYTDKLIF. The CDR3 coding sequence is TGTGCTCTTGGGGCGCCCTTCCTACGTGCACAAGTGGCTCGAAACTCCTGGGGGATCCCTCCGTACACCGATAAACTCATCTTT.

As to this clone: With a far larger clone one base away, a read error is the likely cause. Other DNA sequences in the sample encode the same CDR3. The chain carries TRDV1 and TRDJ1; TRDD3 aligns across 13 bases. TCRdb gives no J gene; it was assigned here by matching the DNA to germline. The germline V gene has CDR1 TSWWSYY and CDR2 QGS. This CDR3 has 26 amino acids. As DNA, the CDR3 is TGTGCCCTTGGGGAATCAGACTTCCTCATCCCTCCGAACTGGGGGATACGCGGCCCATACACCGATAAACTCATCTTT. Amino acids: CALGESDFLIPPNWGIRGPYTDKLIF.

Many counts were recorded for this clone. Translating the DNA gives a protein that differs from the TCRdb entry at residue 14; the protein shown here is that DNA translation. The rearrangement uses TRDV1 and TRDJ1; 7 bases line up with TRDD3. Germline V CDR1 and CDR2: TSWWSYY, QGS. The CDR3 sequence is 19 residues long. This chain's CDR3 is CALREKSPPPHWGVGGLIF. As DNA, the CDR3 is TGTGCTCTTAGGGAAAAGTCTCCCCCCCCGCACTGGGGTGTAGGGGGACTCATCTTT.

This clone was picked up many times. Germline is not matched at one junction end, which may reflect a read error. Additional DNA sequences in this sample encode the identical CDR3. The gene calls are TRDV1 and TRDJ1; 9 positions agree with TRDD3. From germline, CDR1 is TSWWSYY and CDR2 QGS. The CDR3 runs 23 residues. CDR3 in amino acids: CALGRIVPKWGRMMGGYTDKLIF. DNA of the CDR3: TGTGCTCTTGGGAGGATCGTTCCTAAGTGGGGCCGGATGATGGGGGGATACACCGATAAACTCATCTTC.